The source of this T cell receptor (beta chain) is a study of cytomegalovirus exposure and HLA in healthy donors. This clone was picked up one time. Its target is not known. It was with 60 Vbeta and 13 Jbeta primers that the PCR ran. Using immunoSEQ multiplex PCR, the repertoire was profiled, and TCRdb retains in-frame clones only, with some absent. The sample lists hundreds of thousands of clones, around 80% occurring once. Germline V gene data show CDR1 as MNHEY and CDR2 as SVGAGI. This CDR3 comprises 14 residues. V lost 6 bases and J lost 1, with 12 bases in between. The study, taken as a whole, reports: Later, TCR association rates were found to vary by HLA locus, highest for DRB1 and lowest for HLA-C. Data from an earlier analysis indicated that most TCR beta V segments were productive either about 90% or about 30% of the time. Among TCR beta chains, those listed as cytomegalovirus-associated numbered over 150.

This chain connects TRBV6-5 to TRBJ2-5; D gene uncertain. Sample: PBMCs. This sequence was found in a man aged 40-49 years in good health and CMV-seropositive. The DNA for the CDR3 is TGTGCCAGCAGGCGTACAGCTCCCCAAGAGACCCAGTACTTC. It yields the protein CASRRTAPQETQYF.